This TCR beta chain was retrieved from a study of T-cell memory formation after mild COVID-19. Regarding the study as a whole: Specificity for SARS-CoV-2 was not confirmed among the second-wave clones peaking on day 37.

For this clonotype: The antigen is not known.

V dropped 2 bases and J dropped 6 bases, with 12 bases sitting between them. This CDR3 is 14 amino acids long. The germline V gene encodes CDR1 LGHNA and CDR2 YSLEER. 5'RACE with constant-segment primers yielded barcoded, UMI-tagged TCR alpha and TCR beta cDNA libraries. TCRdb independently ran MiXCR on the 5' RACE reads; one entry per CDR3 protein. The sample consists of 200,000 to 250,000 distinct CDR3 sequences, 8% to 9.5% of them appearing once. The chain couples TRBV4-3 to TRBJ2-3; a weak D match, TRBD2 (5 bases). Specimen: PBMCs or a T cell subset sorted from them (not recorded which). This TCR was recovered from a man between 18 and 29 years old who had mild COVID-19 (a few samples of this study predate the infection). Cell type and time point are not known. The CDR3 nucleotides read TGCGCCAGCAGCCAATCTTATAGCGCGGATACGCAGTATTTT. Translated: CASSQSYSADTQYF.